The source of this T cell receptor (beta chain) is a study of stem cell transplantation in POMP-related autoinflammatory disease (dated by TCRdb to about 2021). Background for the entire study: It was hypothesized that MHC class I-dependent CD8+ T-cell differentiation and positive selection are impaired by defective thymoproteasomes, resulting in skewing of the TRB repertoire. The effect of POMP deficiency on T-cell receptor beta repertoire diversity and CDR3 characteristics was assessed using high-throughput TRB sequencing. Prior to transplant, the patients had skewing toward CD4+ naive T cells, low CD8+ T-cell proportions, and reduced T-cell cytokine secretion. The research as a whole found: A restricted number of unique TRB V-J gene pairings was observed in PRAID patients. The trend toward lower diversity and increased clonality in PRAID patients was statistically significant only for regulatory T cells. A trend toward lower TRB diversity and higher clonality was observed in PRAID patients across all analyzed T-cell subsets.

The label giving this sample's time point can be read as: before hematopoietic stem cell transplant. PRAID featured prominent immunodeficiency alongside autoinflammation. Before TRB sequencing, the T-cell subsets, namely conventional T cells, CD8+ T cells, regulatory T cells, and T follicular helper cells, were sorted. As encoded in the germline V gene (reference sequence), CDR1 is GTSNPN while CDR2 is SVGIG. V is pruned by 8 bases and J by 4 bases, leaving 4 bases of the junction without a gene match. Reading from cysteine to phenylalanine, the CDR3 counts 11 amino acids. The retained sequence is limited to the CDR3, 33 bases, with the frame set at the first base. Library construction relied on the immunoSEQ multiplex PCR assay. Turning to the authors' computational methods: Shannon entropy, which accounts for clonal size distribution, was used to quantify repertoire diversity. Clonotype distribution inequality was measured with the Gini-Simpson index (Simpson_1-D). This immuneACCESS table, as held by TCRdb, lists in-frame sequences with V and J called but not all clones. Of the missing ones, under half trace to an unresolved V gene in checked studies; the others have no known cause. The V and J calls and clone size are taken from that table; D and trimming were inferred from the DNA. The sample table contains some 29,000 clones; only one count was recorded for 88% of them. The biggest ten clones account for over 0.6% of the sample.

On this clone: Its recognized antigen is unknown. Base qualities were left out, and no much larger clone turns up one base away.

This receptor was taken from a human donor with POMP-related autoinflammation and immune dysregulation (PRAID). The sequencing used CD4+ T cells from PBMCs, collected before stem cell transplantation. The sequence is built from TRBV30 and TRBJ1-2; TRBD1 lines up with 7 middle nucleotides. The sequenced DNA: TGTGCCGTACAGGGGACCTATGGCTACACCTTC. Translated, it gives CAVQGTYGYTF. The variable domain in full, with residues beyond the CDR3 obtained from the reference TRBV30 and TRBJ1-2 genes, is SQTIHQWPATLVQPVGSPLSLECTVEGTSNPNLYWYRQAAGRGLQLLFYSVGIGQISSEVPQNLSASRPQDRQFILSSKKLLLSDSGFYLCAVQGTYGYTFGSGTRLTVV.